The 26 T cell receptor beta chains below all came from one sample that was sequenced in a study of blood T cell repertoires in COVID-19. Using immunoSEQ multiplex PCR, the repertoire was profiled, and TCRdb retains in-frame clones only, with some absent. This table holds 140,000 to 150,000 clones, 65% to 85% found once. Input material: PBMCs or T cells enriched from blood (not recorded which). The receptors here all came from a woman in her 50s who had been exposed to COVID-19.

The rearrangement links TRBV13 to TRBJ2-7; D perhaps matches TRBD2 (6 bases). The V and J ends lost 2 bases and 2 bases respectively, with 13 bases between them. Germline values: CDR1 PRHDT, CDR2 FYEKMQ (reference sequence). This CDR3 contains 15 residues. CDR3 sequence: CASSLHSGATYEQYF. The CDR3 region has the DNA TGTGCCAGCAGCTTACATAGCGGTGCAACCTACGAGCAGTACTTC.

The chain couples TRBV10-1 to TRBJ2-1; 10 bases are a match to TRBD2. V was pared by 5 bases and J by 4 bases, with 8 bases of the junction left unmatched. This CDR3 has 16 residues. Looked up from germline, CDR1 is WNHNN and CDR2 is SYGVQD (reference sequence). CDR3 sequence (DNA): TGCGCCAGCAGTACAGGACTAGCGGACAAATACAATGAGCAGTTCTTC. Translating gives CASSTGLADKYNEQFF.

This clone was detected a few times. The chain combines TRBV6-2 or TRBV6-3 with TRBJ2-1; 7 bases match TRBD1. The germline V gene encodes CDR1 MNHEY and CDR2 SVGEGT. This CDR3 region has 15 residues. V trimming: 2 bases; J trimming: 8 bases; junction bases outside the gene matches: 9. The CDR3 DNA sequence: TGTGCCAGCAGTTACGGGGCAGGGGGAAGCGATGAGCAGTTCTTC. It encodes CASSYGAGGSDEQFF.

This clone came up once. The rearrangement uses TRBV6-5 and TRBJ1-5, with D possibly TRBD1 on 5 matching bases. The CDR3 is 14 residues long. CDR1 is MNHEY, CDR2 SVGAGI, per germline. V lost 2 bases, J lost 7 bases, and 12 bases lay in between. The CDR3 loop is CASSYEQGEQPQHF. The CDR3 nucleotides are TGTGCCAGCAGTTACGAGCAGGGCGAACAGCCCCAGCATTTT.

This chain connects TRBV11-2 to TRBJ1-1; tentative D call: TRBD1 (6 bases). There are 14 residues in the CDR3. V lost 1 base and J 1 base, leaving 7 bases between the germline ends. CDR1 SGHAT and CDR2 FQNNGV come from the germline V gene. The CDR3 reads CASSLGGGNTEAFF. CDR3 DNA: TGTGCCAGCAGCTTAGGAGGGGGGAACACTGAAGCTTTCTTT. Full variable domain (rest looked up from reference TRBV11-2 and TRBJ1-1): EAGVAQSPRYKIIEKRQSVAFWCNPISGHATLYWYQQILGQGPKLLIQFQNNGVVDDSQLPKDRFSAERLKGVDSTLKIQPAKLEDSAVYLCASSLGGGNTEAFFGQGTRLTVV.

The CDR3 DNA sequence: TGTGCCAGCAGTTTAGGACTCTTCTATGGCTACACCTTC. Its protein is CASSLGLFYGYTF. The V call is TRBV27, the J call TRBJ1-2; D unclear. Germline CDR1 and CDR2: MNHEY and SMNVEV (reference sequence). The CDR3 runs to 13 residues. The V gene lost 2 bases and the J gene lost 4 bases, with 8 bases spanning the gap.

The chain links TRBV19 to TRBJ2-6, with D possibly being TRBD1 (6 bases). Germline loops: CDR1 LNHDA, CDR2 SQIVND (reference sequence). CDR3 length: 18 residues. V was clipped by 6 bases and J by 0 bases, with 18 bases between them. The CDR3 sequence is CASRVRRTAPSGANVLTF. The CDR3 DNA reads TGTGCCAGTAGAGTCCGCCGGACAGCCCCCTCTGGGGCCAACGTCCTGACTTTC.

The V and J genes are TRBV7-9 and TRBJ2-2, with 10 bases identical to TRBD2. The CDR3 is made up of 16 amino acids. V lost 7 bases to trimming and J lost 4 bases; unmatched junction nucleotides: 9. CDR1 is SEHNR, CDR2 FQNEAQ, per germline (reference sequence). Here the CDR3 reads CASTNLAGGGTGELFF. In DNA, the CDR3 is TGTGCCAGCACCAACTTAGCGGGAGGAGGCACCGGGGAGCTGTTTTTT. Based on the CDR3 plus reference TRBV7-9 and TRBJ2-2, the full variable domain is DTGVSQNPRHKITKRGQNVTFRCDPISEHNRLYWYRQTLGQGPEFLTYFQNEAQLEKSRLLSDRFSAERPKGSFSTLEIQRTEQGDSAMYLCASTNLAGGGTGELFFGEGSRLTVL.

The chain is built from TRBV7-2 and TRBJ2-7, with TRBD1 matching 12 bases. Unmatched junction bases numbered 10, after V lost 3 bases and J lost 7 bases. The CDR3 contains 16 residues. Germline CDR1 is SGHTA and CDR2 is FQGNSA. CDR3: CASSLAPGTGGAEQYF. Here the CDR3 DNA reads TGTGCCAGCAGCTTGGCCCCCGGGACAGGGGGCGCGGAGCAGTACTTC.

The chain has TRBV29-1 and TRBJ2-2, with D possibly being TRBD1 (5 bases). The CDR3 contains 14 residues. The V end was cut by 7 bases, the J end by 0 bases, with 12 bases between. Germline V gene data show CDR1 as SQVTM and CDR2 as ANQGSEA. CDR3 DNA sequence: TGCAGCGCCCAGGACATTGCGAACACCGGGGAGCTGTTTTTT. Protein: CSAQDIANTGELFF.

The count of this clone is one. The rearrangement joins TRBV19 to TRBJ2-7; 7 bases align to TRBD1. The CDR3 contains 15 residues. The J segment lost 6 bases and the V segment lost 2 bases, leaving 10 bases of the junction unmatched. Germline V gene data show CDR1 as LNHDA and CDR2 as SQIVND (reference sequence). The CDR3 region has the DNA TGTGCCAGTAGTATAACAGGGGTTCAAGCCTCCGAGCAGTACTTC. It translates to CASSITGVQASEQYF.

A single count supports this clone. The gene calls are TRBV21-1 and TRBJ2-7; the table's D call TRBD2 went unverified against the DNA. TRBV21-1 is noted as a pseudogene. The CDR3 consists of 17 residues. CDR3 in DNA: TGTGCCAGCAGCAAACCTCGGGCGGGACGATGGGATTACGAGCAGTACTTC. This gives the protein CASSKPRAGRWDYEQYF.

This clone was seen only a few times. V is TRBV5-1 and J is TRBJ1-4; 8 nucleotides match TRBD1. The germline V gene has CDR1 SGHRS and CDR2 YFSETQ. Losses at the gene ends were 4 bases for V and 8 bases for J; bases not matched to a gene: 7. The CDR3 is 14 amino acids. This chain's CDR3 is CASSAGGVGEKLFF. The DNA for the CDR3 is TGCGCCAGCAGCGCAGGGGGCGTAGGAGAAAAACTGTTTTTT.

The chain recombines TRBV21-1 with TRBJ1-1; TRBD1, the table's D call, was not compared with the DNA. TRBV21-1 is reported as a pseudogene. The CDR3 runs to 15 residues. The CDR3 DNA reads TGTGCCAGCAAATTCGGACAGGGAGGTCACACTGAAGCTTTCTTT. It encodes CASKFGQGGHTEAFF.

V is TRBV6-2 or TRBV6-3 and J is TRBJ1-2; 9 nucleotides agree with TRBD1. The germline CDR1 and CDR2 sequences are MNHEY and SVGEGT. The CDR3 is 16 residues long. Trimming removed 0 bases from V and 3 bases from J; junction bases left unmatched: 5. As DNA, the CDR3 is TGTGCCAGCAGTTACTCCCCGGGACAGGGTGACTATGGCTACACCTTC. Amino acids: CASSYSPGQGDYGYTF.

The V call is TRBV27, the J call TRBJ2-7; D may be TRBD1 (6 bases). Trimming stripped 5 bases from V and 9 bases from J, with 17 bases between. The CDR3 is 13 amino acids. CDR1 and CDR2 (germline): MNHEY, SMNVEV (reference sequence). CDR3: CASSPLQGYVQYF. The CDR3 DNA reads as TGTGCCAGCAGTCCCCTACAGGGCTATGTGCAGTACTTC.

The chain carries TRBV30 and TRBJ2-1, with 9 bases aligning to TRBD1. Unmatched junction bases numbered 15, after V lost 3 bases and J lost 9 bases. Germline values: CDR1 GTSNPN, CDR2 SVGIG (reference sequence). This CDR3 region has 16 residues. As DNA, the CDR3 is TGTGCCTGGAGCCTCGGGACAGGGAGATTTAACGGTGAGCAGTTCTTC. This codes for CAWSLGTGRFNGEQFF.

The rearrangement links TRBV7-8 to TRBJ2-7, with 7 bases lining up with TRBD2. With 5 bases clipped from V and 1 base from J, the junction kept 8 bases outside the gene matches. The CDR3 sequence is 15 residues long. Per germline, CDR1 SGHVS and CDR2 FQNEAQ. CDR3 nucleotides: TGTGCCAGCAGCGGCCGCGGGGGAAAGTCCTACGAGCAGTACTTC. This codes for CASSGRGGKSYEQYF.

J is TRBJ1-1 and V is TRBV9, with D perhaps matching TRBD1 (5 bases). This CDR3 contains 13 residues. V was shortened by 5 bases and J by 0 bases, with 8 bases between the two germline ends. Looked up from germline, CDR1 is SGDLS and CDR2 is YYNGEE. The CDR3 sequence: CASSQGMNTEAFF. The CDR3, as DNA: TGTGCCAGCAGTCAGGGTATGAACACTGAAGCTTTCTTT.

The chain is built from TRBV7-3 and TRBJ1-1; TRBD1 agrees at 11 bases. The CDR3 totals 15 residues. In germline, CDR1 is SGHTA, CDR2 FQGTGA. V was clipped by 5 bases and J by 5 bases; unmatched bases: 7. The CDR3 nucleotides read TGTGCCAGCAGCCCCCGGACAGGGGGCGAAACTGAAGCTTTCTTT. It yields the protein CASSPRTGGETEAFF.

The chain has TRBV10-1 and TRBJ2-3, with D maybe TRBD2 (7 bases). The ends were cut back, 8 bases at V and 1 base at J, with 16 bases in the middle. The CDR3 runs to 15 residues. Germline CDR1 and CDR2: WNHNN and SYGVQD (reference sequence). CDR3 in amino acids: CASSAGGRGTDTQYF. The CDR3 nucleotides are TGCGCCAGCTCGGCCGGGGGGCGCGGCACAGATACGCAGTATTTT.

The chain joins TRBV2 to TRBJ1-1, with D possibly TRBD1 on 5 matching bases. Germline assignment: CDR1 SNHLY and CDR2 FYNNEI. The CDR3 consists of 14 residues. The ends were cut back, 6 bases at V and 4 bases at J, with 15 bases in the middle. CDR3 DNA: TGTGCCAGCAGGAGCAGGGTGGGCGGCACTGAAGCTTTCTTT. Encoded protein: CASRSRVGGTEAFF. Looking up the rest from reference TRBV2 and TRBJ1-1 gives the full variable domain: EPEVTQTPSHQVTQMGQEVILRCVPISNHLYFYWYRQILGQKVEFLVSFYNNEISEKSEIFDDQFSVERPDGSNFTLKIRSTKLEDSAMYFCASRSRVGGTEAFFGQGTRLTVV.

This clone has more than one count but fewer than ten. This chain connects TRBV19 to TRBJ2-5; 8 bases agree with TRBD2. Per the germline V gene, CDR1 is LNHDA and CDR2 is SQIVND (reference sequence). V gave up 4 bases and J gave up 4 bases; unmatched junction bases: 8. There are 15 residues in the CDR3. The CDR3 protein is CASSNPGGLRETQYF. For the CDR3, the DNA is TGTGCCAGTAGTAACCCGGGAGGGCTTCGAGAGACCCAGTACTTC. The entire variable domain, with the rest obtained from reference TRBV19 and TRBJ2-5, is as follows: DGGITQSPKYLFRKEGQNVTLSCEQNLNHDAMYWYRQDPGQGLRLIYYSQIVNDFQKGDIAEGYSVSREKKESFPLTVTSAQKNPTAFYLCASSNPGGLRETQYFGPGTRLLVL.

The V gene is TRBV30, the J gene TRBJ2-7; tentative D call: TRBD1 (6 bases). This CDR3 has 15 residues. Germline V gene sequence: CDR1 GTSNPN, CDR2 SVGIG (reference sequence). Trimming took 4 bases from V and 2 from J, leaving 18 bases between them. The CDR3 DNA reads as TGTGCCTGGACTCCCCCAAGGGGGAGAACCTACGAGCAGTACTTC. Amino acid sequence: CAWTPPRGRTYEQYF. Full variable domain (remainder filled in from reference TRBV30 and TRBJ2-7): SQTIHQWPATLVQPVGSPLSLECTVEGTSNPNLYWYRQAAGRGLQLLFYSVGIGQISSEVPQNLSASRPQDRQFILSSKKLLLSDSGFYLCAWTPPRGRTYEQYFGPGTRLTVT.

The chain is built from TRBV27 and TRBJ1-1; 7 bases line up with TRBD1. The CDR3 consists of 15 residues. The V and J ends lost 5 bases and 2 bases, in that order; junction bases with no gene match: 8. Germline values: CDR1 MNHEY, CDR2 SMNVEV (reference sequence). CDR3 amino acids: CASSPGTAFNTEAFF. The CDR3, as DNA: TGTGCCAGCAGTCCCGGGACAGCTTTTAACACTGAAGCTTTCTTT.

The chain is built from TRBV6-2 or TRBV6-3 and TRBJ2-5; maybe TRBD1 (6 bases). CDR3 length: 16 residues. Germline CDR1 reads MNHEY; CDR2 reads SVGEGT. V was shortened by 0 bases and J by 2 bases, with 13 bases between the two germline ends. This chain's CDR3 is CASSYSGAGRQETQYF. In DNA form, the CDR3 reads TGTGCCAGCAGTTACTCGGGGGCAGGACGGCAAGAGACCCAGTACTTC.